This T cell receptor (beta chain) was recovered during a study of cytomegalovirus exposure and HLA in healthy donors. Study background: Falling in the Caucasian-associated ancestry cluster were about 80% of 350 to 400 genotyped donors. Study-level points and caveats: Reports showed the classifier diagnosing cytomegalovirus status with high specificity and sensitivity.

This CDR3 is 13 amino acids long. V was clipped by 4 bases and J by 1 base, with 7 bases between them. Per germline, CDR1 WSHSY and CDR2 SAAADI. 13 Jbeta primers and 60 Vbeta primers were used for the PCR. Original data processing: Unique TCR beta chains totaled some 81 million in a later count, with roughly 12 million of them shared. Measured with immunoSEQ multiplex PCR; TCRdb has only the in-frame clones, and not every one. Clonal size and the V and J genes are those of that table, whereas D and trimming came from the DNA. The sample holds about 160,000 clones; roughly 70% are singletons and the top ten take 2.5% to 3%. As concerns this clone: Its antigen remains unknown.

The chain employs TRBV10-2 and TRBJ1-1; perhaps TRBD1 as D (6 bases). Source material: PBMCs. This TCR was sampled from a woman in her fifties or sixties in good health and CMV-seropositive. The CDR3 sequence: CASSGTENTEAFF. CDR3 in DNA: TGCGCCAGCAGTGGGACAGAGAACACTGAAGCTTTCTTT.